A single sample gave rise to the 19 T cell receptor beta chains below, sequenced in a study of TIL therapy for anti-PD-1-resistant metastatic lung cancer. This was the immunoSEQ v3 assay. Using immunoSEQ multiplex PCR, the repertoire was profiled, and TCRdb retains in-frame clones only, with some absent. The table shows under 70,000 clones, with 87% occurring only once. The time point was: pre-treatment sample, taken before nivolumab and TIL therapy. Sample: blood, taken at baseline. All receptors come from a person aged 25 to 85 with non-small cell lung cancer.

V is TRBV2 and J is TRBJ2-3; the D gene is possibly TRBD2 (7 bases). CDR3 size: 15 residues. Germline V lookup: CDR1 SNHLY, CDR2 FYNNEI. Trimming took off 4 bases at V and 0 bases at J, with 11 bases between the two ends. The CDR3, as DNA: TGTGCCAGCAGTGTAGGGGGGGCTAGCACAGATACGCAGTATTTT. Protein: CASSVGGASTDTQYF.

The V and J genes are TRBV29-1 and TRBJ2-7, with 9 bases identical to TRBD1. CDR3 length equals 14 residues. Trimming at V came to 0 bases and at J to 4 bases, leaving 4 bases not matched to a gene. Germline V gene data show CDR1 as SQVTM and CDR2 as ANQGSEA. The CDR3: CSVEEAGQGYEQYF. The CDR3, as DNA: TGCAGCGTTGAAGAAGCGGGACAGGGATACGAGCAGTACTTC.

This rearrangement joins TRBV19 to TRBJ2-7, with 8 bases identical to TRBD1. V lost 6 bases, J lost 6 bases, and 4 bases stayed unmatched. Germline loops: CDR1 LNHDA, CDR2 SQIVND (reference sequence). This CDR3 comprises 12 residues. CDR3 region: CASRHTGGEQYF. The CDR3 DNA follows: TGTGCCAGTAGACACACAGGGGGCGAGCAGTACTTC.

The chain couples TRBV3-1 (or the pseudogene TRBV3-2) to TRBJ2-4; TRBD1 might be the D (5 bases). The germline CDR1 and CDR2 sequences are LGHDT and YNNKEL (reference sequence). This CDR3 comprises 11 residues. V lost 2 bases to trimming and J lost 9 bases, with 5 bases between them. CDR3 bases: TGTGCCAGCAGCCAAAGGGGCATTCAGTACTTC. It yields the protein CASSQRGIQYF.

The rearrangement uses TRBV5-1 and TRBJ2-5, with D maybe TRBD1 (5 bases). The CDR3 is made up of 14 amino acids. V lost 0 bases and J 5 bases, leaving 11 bases between the germline ends. The germline V gene has CDR1 SGHRS and CDR2 YFSETQ. CDR3 nucleotides: TGCGCCAGCAGCTTGGATGGGGCTTCGGAGACCCAGTACTTC. Translating it yields CASSLDGASETQYF.

The gene calls are TRBV19 and TRBJ1-1; no clear D. In germline, CDR1 is LNHDA, CDR2 SQIVND (reference sequence). The CDR3 extends over 12 amino acids. Trimming took off 6 bases at V and 4 bases at J, with 9 bases between the two ends. CDR3 nucleotide sequence: TGTGCCAGTAGGGGCGGATTCACTGAAGCTTTCTTT. Protein: CASRGGFTEAFF.

CDR3 nucleotides: TGTGCCAGCAGCACCGTGGATGGGCCAGACAACACTGAAGCTTTCTTT. This gives the protein CASSTVDGPDNTEAFF. The rearrangement uses TRBV6-6 and TRBJ1-1; D call uncertain. Germline V gene lookup returns CDR1 MNHNY and CDR2 SVGAGI (reference sequence). The V gene lost 6 bases and the J gene lost 2 bases, with 19 bases spanning the gap. The CDR3 has 16 amino acids.

This clone was found once. This chain connects TRBV4-2 to TRBJ1-1, with a tentative D call TRBD1 (5 bases). The CDR3 is 15 amino acids. In germline, CDR1 is LGHNA, CDR2 YNFKEQ. V lost 1 base to trimming and J lost 3 bases, with 12 bases between them. The CDR3 region is CASSQVGGLYTEAFF. The DNA for the CDR3 is TGTGCCAGCAGCCAAGTGGGGGGACTGTACACTGAAGCTTTCTTT.

The rearrangement links TRBV18 to TRBJ2-7; TRBD2 is a possible D gene (5 bases). The germline V gene encodes CDR1 KGHSH and CDR2 LQKENI. V lost 6 bases, J lost 5 bases, and 17 bases lay in between. CDR3 length equals 14 residues. The CDR3 DNA reads as TGTGCCAGCTCCCCCACCGGGGTTACCAACGAGCAGTACTTC. Protein product: CASSPTGVTNEQYF. The whole variable domain, filled in from reference TRBV18 and TRBJ2-7, reads NAGVMQNPRHLVRRRGQEARLRCSPMKGHSHVYWYRQLPEEGLKFMVYLQKENIIDESGMPKERFSAEFPKEGPSILRIQQVVRGDSAAYFCASSPTGVTNEQYFGPGTRLTVT.

The chain uses TRBV19 and TRBJ2-7; D unresolved. Looked up from germline, CDR1 is LNHDA and CDR2 is SQIVND (reference sequence). CDR3 length equals 9 residues. Trimming stripped 11 bases from V and 6 bases from J, with 8 bases between. The CDR3 DNA follows: TGTGCCGTACGGACCGAGCAGTACTTC. Residues: CAVRTEQYF. The whole variable domain, remainder taken from reference TRBV19 and TRBJ2-7, is DGGITQSPKYLFRKEGQNVTLSCEQNLNHDAMYWYRQDPGQGLRLIYYSQIVNDFQKGDIAEGYSVSREKKESFPLTVTSAQKNPTAFYLCAVRTEQYFGPGTRLTVT.

The chain links TRBV29-1 to TRBJ1-1; D uncertain. V was trimmed by 3 bases and J by 4 bases, leaving 6 bases between them. Germline CDR1 reads SQVTM; CDR2 reads ANQGSEA. The CDR3 has 11 amino acids. The CDR3 bases are TGCAGCGTTGACCGGGGCACTGAAGCTTTCTTT. Translating it yields CSVDRGTEAFF.

Written as DNA, the CDR3 is TGTGCCAGCAGCTCACTAGCGGGGATCGACAATGAGCAGTTCTTC. Translating it yields CASSSLAGIDNEQFF. The chain is built from TRBV5-6 and TRBJ2-1; TRBD2 aligns across 10 bases. This CDR3 has 15 residues. In germline, CDR1 is SGHDT, CDR2 YYEEEE. With V trimmed by 3 bases and J by 5 bases, 5 bases remained unmatched.

This chain uses TRBV18 with TRBJ1-5; D is unclear. The CDR3 sequence is 14 residues long. CDR1 and CDR2 from the germline V gene are KGHSH and LQKENI. Trimming shortened V by 2 bases and J by 3 bases, and 8 bases separated the two germline ends. The CDR3 DNA reads TGTGCCAGCTCACCAGGCCAGAACAATCAGCCCCAGCATTTT. Translation: CASSPGQNNQPQHF.

The chain combines TRBV10-1 with TRBJ2-2; D is unresolved. CDR1 WNHNN and CDR2 SYGVQD come from the germline V gene (reference sequence). The CDR3 sequence is 16 residues long. V was cut by 3 bases and J by 3 bases, with 14 bases left in between. The CDR3 loop reads CASSEIAKGDTGELFF. In DNA form, the CDR3 reads TGCGCCAGCAGTGAAATCGCGAAGGGCGACACCGGGGAGCTGTTTTTT.

The J gene is TRBJ1-1, the V gene TRBV28, with a weak D call TRBD1 (6 bases). The CDR3 covers 12 residues. Germline V CDR1 and CDR2: MDHEN, SYDVKM. Trimming took off 5 bases at V and 7 bases at J, with 11 bases between the two ends. The CDR3 sequence: CASSERGYEAFF. The CDR3 DNA reads as TGTGCCAGCAGTGAGAGGGGGTATGAAGCTTTCTTT.

The chain is built from TRBV9 and TRBJ2-7, with 8 bases aligning to TRBD2. This CDR3 is 14 amino acids long. The germline CDR1 and CDR2 sequences are SGDLS and YYNGEE. With 5 bases clipped from V and 1 base from J, the junction kept 5 bases outside the gene matches. CDR3 DNA sequence: TGTGCCAGCAGTGAGACTAGCGTATCCTACGAGCAGTACTTC. Its translation: CASSETSVSYEQYF.

The rearrangement joins TRBV6-5 to TRBJ1-1; no reliable D call. V was clipped by 0 bases and J by 2 bases, with 1 base between them. Germline loops: CDR1 MNHEY, CDR2 SVGAGI. The CDR3 runs 12 residues. For the CDR3, the DNA is TGTGCCAGCAGTTACTCTAACACTGAAGCTTTCTTT. Translation gives CASSYSNTEAFF.

This sequence joins TRBV6-5 and TRBJ2-7; possible D gene TRBD2, 6 bases. This CDR3 is 15 amino acids long. Germline V lookup: CDR1 MNHEY, CDR2 SVGAGI. V was pared by 7 bases and J by 4 bases, with 20 bases between. CDR3 in DNA: TGTGCCAGCAAGGGCCCGCGGGATGGGGGTTACGAGCAGTACTTC. Translating it yields CASKGPRDGGYEQYF.

The CDR3 protein is CASSKRTRDVLAFF. In DNA, the CDR3 is TGTGCCAGTAGTAAAAGAACCAGGGATGTATTAGCTTTCTTT. The gene calls are TRBV19 and TRBJ1-1; a weak D match, TRBD1 (5 bases). The CDR3 sequence is 14 residues long. Deletions cut 4 bases from V and 10 bases from J, with 19 bases between. Germline V CDR1 and CDR2: LNHDA, SQIVND (reference sequence). The entire variable domain, with the rest obtained from reference TRBV19 and TRBJ1-1, is as follows: DGGITQSPKYLFRKEGQNVTLSCEQNLNHDAMYWYRQDPGQGLRLIYYSQIVNDFQKGDIAEGYSVSREKKESFPLTVTSAQKNPTAFYLCASSKRTRDVLAFFGQGTRLTVV.